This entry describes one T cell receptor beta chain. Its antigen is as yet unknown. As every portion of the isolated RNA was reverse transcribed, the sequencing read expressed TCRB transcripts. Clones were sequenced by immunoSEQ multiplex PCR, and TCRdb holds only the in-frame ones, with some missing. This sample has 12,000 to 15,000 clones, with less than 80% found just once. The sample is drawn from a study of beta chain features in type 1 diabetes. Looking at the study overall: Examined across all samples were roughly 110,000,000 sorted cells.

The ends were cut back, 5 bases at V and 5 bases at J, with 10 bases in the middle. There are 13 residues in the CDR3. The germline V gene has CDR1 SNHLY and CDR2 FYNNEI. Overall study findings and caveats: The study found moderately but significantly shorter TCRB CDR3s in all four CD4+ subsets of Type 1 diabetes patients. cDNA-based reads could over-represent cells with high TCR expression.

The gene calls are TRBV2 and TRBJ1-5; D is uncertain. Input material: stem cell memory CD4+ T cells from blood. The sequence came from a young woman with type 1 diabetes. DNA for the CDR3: TGTGCCAGCAGTAACTGGGAGGATCAGCCCCAGCATTTT. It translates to CASSNWEDQPQHF. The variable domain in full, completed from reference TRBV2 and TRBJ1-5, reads EPEVTQTPSHQVTQMGQEVILRCVPISNHLYFYWYRQILGQKVEFLVSFYNNEISEKSEIFDDQFSVERPDGSNFTLKIRSTKLEDSAMYFCASSNWEDQPQHFGDGTRLSIL.